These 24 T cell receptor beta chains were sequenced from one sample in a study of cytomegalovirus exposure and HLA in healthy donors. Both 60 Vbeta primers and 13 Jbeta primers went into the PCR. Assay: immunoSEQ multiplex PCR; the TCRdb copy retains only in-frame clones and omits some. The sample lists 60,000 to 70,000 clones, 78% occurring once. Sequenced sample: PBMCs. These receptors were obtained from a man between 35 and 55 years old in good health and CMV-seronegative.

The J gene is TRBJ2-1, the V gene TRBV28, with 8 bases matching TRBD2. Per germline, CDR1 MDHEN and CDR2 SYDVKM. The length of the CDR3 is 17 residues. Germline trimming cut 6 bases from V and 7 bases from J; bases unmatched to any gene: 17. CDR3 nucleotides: TGTGCCAGCAGGCTAAGTGTGTTGATAGCGGGACCTAATGAGCAGTTCTTC. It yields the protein CASRLSVLIAGPNEQFF.

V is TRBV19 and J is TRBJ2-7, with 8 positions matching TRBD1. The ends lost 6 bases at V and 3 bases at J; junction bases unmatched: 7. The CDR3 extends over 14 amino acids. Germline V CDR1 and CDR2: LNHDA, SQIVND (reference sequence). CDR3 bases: TGTGCCAGTAGCCCCCGGACAGGGAACTACGAGCAGTACTTC. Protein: CASSPRTGNYEQYF.

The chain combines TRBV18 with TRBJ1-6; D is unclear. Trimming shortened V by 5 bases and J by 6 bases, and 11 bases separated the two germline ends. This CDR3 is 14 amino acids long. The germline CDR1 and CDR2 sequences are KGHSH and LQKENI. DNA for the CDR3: TGTGCCAGCTCAACTCAGGTTACTAATTCACCCCTCCACTTT. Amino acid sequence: CASSTQVTNSPLHF.

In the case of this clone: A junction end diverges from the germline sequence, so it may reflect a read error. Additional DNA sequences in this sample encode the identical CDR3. CDR3 nucleotide sequence: TGCGCTAGCAGCTTGGCCGGGTCAGTGCCACCCTACAATGAGCAGTTCTTC. As protein: CASSLAGSVPPYNEQFF. J is TRBJ2-1 and V is TRBV5-1, with D uncertain. The CDR3 sequence is 17 residues long. Germline V lookup: CDR1 SGHRS, CDR2 YFSETQ.

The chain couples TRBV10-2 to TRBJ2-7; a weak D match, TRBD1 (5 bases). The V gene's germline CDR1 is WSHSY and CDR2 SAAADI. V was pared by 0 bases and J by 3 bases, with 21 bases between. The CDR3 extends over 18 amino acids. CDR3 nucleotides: TGCGCCAGCAGTGAGTCGACTCTCGTGGACACCGCAGGCTACGAGCAGTACTTC. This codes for CASSESTLVDTAGYEQYF.

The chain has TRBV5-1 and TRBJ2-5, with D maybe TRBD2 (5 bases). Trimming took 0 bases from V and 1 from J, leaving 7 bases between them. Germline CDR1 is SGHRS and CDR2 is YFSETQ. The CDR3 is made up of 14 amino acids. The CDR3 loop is CASSLGAGQETQYF. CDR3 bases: TGCGCCAGCAGCTTGGGGGCGGGCCAAGAGACCCAGTACTTC.

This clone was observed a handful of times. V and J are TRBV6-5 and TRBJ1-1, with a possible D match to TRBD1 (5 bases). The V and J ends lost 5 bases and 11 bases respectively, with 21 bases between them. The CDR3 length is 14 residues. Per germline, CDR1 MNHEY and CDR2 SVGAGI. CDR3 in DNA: TGTGCCAGCAGTCCGCCCCCGGGGGGGTCCAATGCTTTCTTT. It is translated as CASSPPPGGSNAFF.

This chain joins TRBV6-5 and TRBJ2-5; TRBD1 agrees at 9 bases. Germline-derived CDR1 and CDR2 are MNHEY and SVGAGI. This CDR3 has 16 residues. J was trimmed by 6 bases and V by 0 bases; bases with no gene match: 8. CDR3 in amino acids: CASSYSTTGGSKTQYF. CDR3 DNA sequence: TGTGCCAGCAGTTACTCTACGACAGGGGGTTCTAAGACCCAGTACTTC.

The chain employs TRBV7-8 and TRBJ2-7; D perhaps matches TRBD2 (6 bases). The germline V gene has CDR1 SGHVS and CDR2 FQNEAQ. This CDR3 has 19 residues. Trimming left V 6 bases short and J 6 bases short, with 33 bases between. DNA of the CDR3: TGTGCCAGCAGGGAGGGTGCAGGGAGGATAGTTGCTCCTCTGGGCGAGCAGTACTTC. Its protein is CASREGAGRIVAPLGEQYF.

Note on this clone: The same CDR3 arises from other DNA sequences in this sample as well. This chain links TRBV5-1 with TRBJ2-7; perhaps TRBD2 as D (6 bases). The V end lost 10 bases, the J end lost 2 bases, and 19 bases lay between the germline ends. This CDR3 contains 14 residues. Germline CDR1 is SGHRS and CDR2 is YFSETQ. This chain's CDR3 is CASSPGTLTYEQYF. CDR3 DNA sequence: TGCGCCTCCTCTCCCGGGACTCTTACCTACGAGCAGTACTTC.

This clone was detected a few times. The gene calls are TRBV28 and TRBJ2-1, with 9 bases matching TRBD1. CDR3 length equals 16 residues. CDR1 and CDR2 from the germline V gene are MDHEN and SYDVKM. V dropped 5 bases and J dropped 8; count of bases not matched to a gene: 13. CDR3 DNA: TGTGCCAGCAGTCCACTGGGACAGGGTCCAGGAGATGAGCAGTTCTTC. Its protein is CASSPLGQGPGDEQFF.

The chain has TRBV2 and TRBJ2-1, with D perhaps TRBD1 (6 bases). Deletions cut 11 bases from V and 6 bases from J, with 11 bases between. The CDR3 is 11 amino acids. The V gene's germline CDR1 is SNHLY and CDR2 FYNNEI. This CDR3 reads CAVRQVNEQFF. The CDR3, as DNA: TGTGCCGTCCGACAGGTCAATGAGCAGTTCTTC.

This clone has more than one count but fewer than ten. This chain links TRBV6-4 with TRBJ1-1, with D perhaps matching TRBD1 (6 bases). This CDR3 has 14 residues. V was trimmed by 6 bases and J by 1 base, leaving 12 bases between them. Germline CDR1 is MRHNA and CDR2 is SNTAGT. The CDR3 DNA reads TGTGCCAGCAGCGACCGGGACAAGAACACTGAAGCTTTCTTT. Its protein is CASSDRDKNTEAFF.

The CDR3 sequence is CASSPSRGDTQYF. CDR3 DNA: TGTGCCAGCTCACCCAGCAGGGGGGATACGCAGTATTTT. This chain links TRBV18 with TRBJ2-3, with TRBD1 matching over 7 bases. CDR1 is KGHSH and CDR2 is LQKENI in the germline V gene. Trimming at V came to 3 bases and at J to 6 bases, leaving 3 bases not matched to a gene. The CDR3 is 13 residues long.

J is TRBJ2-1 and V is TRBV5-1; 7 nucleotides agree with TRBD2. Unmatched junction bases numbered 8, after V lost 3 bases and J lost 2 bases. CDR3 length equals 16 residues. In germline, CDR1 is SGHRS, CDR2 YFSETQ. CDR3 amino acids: CASSSGASGPYNEQFF. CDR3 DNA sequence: TGCGCCAGCAGCTCTGGGGCTAGCGGACCCTACAATGAGCAGTTCTTC.

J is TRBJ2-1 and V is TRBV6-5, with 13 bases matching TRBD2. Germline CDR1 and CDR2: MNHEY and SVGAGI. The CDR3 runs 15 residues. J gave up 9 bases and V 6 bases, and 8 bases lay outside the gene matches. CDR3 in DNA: TGTGCCAGCAGACCGACTAGCGGGGGGTTCGGTGAGCAGTTCTTC. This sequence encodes CASRPTSGGFGEQFF.

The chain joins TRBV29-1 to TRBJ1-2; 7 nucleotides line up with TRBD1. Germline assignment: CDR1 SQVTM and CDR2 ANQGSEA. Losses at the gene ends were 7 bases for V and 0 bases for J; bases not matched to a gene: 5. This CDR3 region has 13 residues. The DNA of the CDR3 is TGCAGCGCTCAACAGGGGTCTAACTATGGCTACACCTTC. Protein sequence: CSAQQGSNYGYTF.

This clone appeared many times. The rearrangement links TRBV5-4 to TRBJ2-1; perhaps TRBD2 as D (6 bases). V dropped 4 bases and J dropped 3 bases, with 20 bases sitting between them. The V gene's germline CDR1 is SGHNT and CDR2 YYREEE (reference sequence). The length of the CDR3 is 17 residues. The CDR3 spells CASSHLHGGNYYNEQFF. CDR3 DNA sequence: TGTGCCAGCAGCCACCTCCATGGGGGGAACTACTACAATGAGCAGTTCTTC.

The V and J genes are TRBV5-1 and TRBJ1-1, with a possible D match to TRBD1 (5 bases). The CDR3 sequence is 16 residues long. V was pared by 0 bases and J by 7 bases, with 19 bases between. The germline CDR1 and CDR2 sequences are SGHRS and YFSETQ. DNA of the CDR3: TGCGCCAGCAGCTTGGCTCCGCAGGGCACGGGTAATGAAGCTTTCTTT. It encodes CASSLAPQGTGNEAFF.

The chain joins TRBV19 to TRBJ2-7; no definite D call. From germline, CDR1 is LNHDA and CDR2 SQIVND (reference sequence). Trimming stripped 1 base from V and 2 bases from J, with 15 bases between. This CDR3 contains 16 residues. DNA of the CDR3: TGTGCCAGTAGTATAGGCATGGTAGCCAATCCCTACGAGCAGTACTTC. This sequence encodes CASSIGMVANPYEQYF.

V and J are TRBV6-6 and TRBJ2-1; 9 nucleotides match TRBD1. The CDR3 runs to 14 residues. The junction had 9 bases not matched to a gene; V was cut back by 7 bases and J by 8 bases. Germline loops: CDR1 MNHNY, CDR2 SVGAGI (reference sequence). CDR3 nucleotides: TGTGCCAGCACCCCCAGGACAGGGGTTGATGAGCAGTTCTTC. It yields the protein CASTPRTGVDEQFF.

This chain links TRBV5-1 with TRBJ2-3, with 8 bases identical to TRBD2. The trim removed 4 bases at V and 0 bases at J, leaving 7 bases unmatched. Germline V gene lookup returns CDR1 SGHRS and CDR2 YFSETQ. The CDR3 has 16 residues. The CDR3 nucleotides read TGCGCCAGCAGCCCCCCGGGGGGGGCCAGCACAGATACGCAGTATTTT. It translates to CASSPPGGASTDTQYF.

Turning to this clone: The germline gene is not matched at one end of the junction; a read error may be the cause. The CDR3 here is CSSRKTEAYEQYF. The CDR3, as DNA: TGTTCCAGCAGGAAGACAGAAGCCTACGAGCAGTACTTC. The gene calls are TRBV7-9 and TRBJ2-7; D is perhaps TRBD1 (5 bases). The CDR3 extends over 13 amino acids. CDR1 and CDR2 (germline): SEHNR, FQNEAQ (reference sequence).

In DNA form, the CDR3 reads TGTGCCAGCAGTGAAGAGGGACTAGCGGGAGGTGGAGAGCAGTACTTC. As protein: CASSEEGLAGGGEQYF. The rearrangement links TRBV2 to TRBJ2-7, with 15 nucleotides matching TRBD2. J was trimmed by 7 bases and V by 1 base; bases with no gene match: 5. CDR3 size: 16 residues. Germline V lookup: CDR1 SNHLY, CDR2 FYNNEI.